This is a list of T cell receptor beta chains from one sample in a study of T-cell memory formation after mild COVID-19. TCRdb redid the calling of the 5' RACE reads with MiXCR, one entry per CDR3 protein. In the table there are approximately 300,000 distinct CDR3 sequences, less than 20% of which are singletons. The specimen was PBMCs or a T cell subset sorted from them (not recorded which). All receptors derive from a man younger than 35 who had mild COVID-19 (a few samples of this study predate the infection). Cell type and time point are not known. CDR3s include the opening cysteine and the closing phenylalanine or tryptophan. Each record gives: CDR3 protein, CDR3 DNA, V gene, clone size, D gene, J gene. A D gene is named only where the DNA matches it firmly. The listing skips clone size in some rows; elsewhere it reads once, few, many or a size class.

CDR3 protein: CASSLGQVTEQFF
CDR3 DNA: TGTGCCAGCAGCTTAGGGCAAGTCACTGAGCAGTTCTTC
V gene: TRBV7-6
clone size: -
D gene: -
J gene: TRBJ2-1

CDR3 protein: CASSQVKTEAFF
CDR3 DNA: TGTGCCAGCAGCCAAGTAAAAACTGAAGCTTTCTTT
V gene: TRBV4-2
clone size: -
D gene: -
J gene: TRBJ1-1

CDR3 protein: CASTRYGATLLTDTQYF
CDR3 DNA: TGTGCCAGCACCAGGTACGGGGCCACCTTACTCACAGATACGCAGTATTTT
V gene: TRBV5-8
clone size: -
D gene: -
J gene: TRBJ2-3

CDR3 protein: CATSDFRETGELFF
CDR3 DNA: TGTGCCACCAGTGATTTCAGAGAAACCGGGGAGCTGTTTTTT
V gene: TRBV24-1
clone size: few
D gene: -
J gene: TRBJ2-2

CDR3 protein: CASSEGPAYEQYF
CDR3 DNA: TGCGCCAGCAGTGAGGGGCCAGCCTACGAGCAGTACTTC
V gene: TRBV10-1
clone size: -
D gene: -
J gene: TRBJ2-7

CDR3 protein: CAWEMSYNEQFF
CDR3 DNA: TGTGCCTGGGAAATGTCTTACAATGAGCAGTTCTTC
V gene: TRBV30
clone size: few
D gene: -
J gene: TRBJ2-1

CDR3 protein: CASGPQGGETQYF
CDR3 DNA: TGTGCTAGTGGTCCCCAGGGAGGAGAGACCCAGTACTTC
V gene: TRBV12-5
clone size: -
D gene: -
J gene: TRBJ2-5

CDR3 protein: CSVGTGVGNTIYF
CDR3 DNA: TGCAGCGTTGGTACAGGAGTCGGAAACACCATATATTTT
V gene: TRBV29-1
clone size: -
D gene: -
J gene: TRBJ1-3

CDR3 protein: CASNPLAGGSTDTQYF
CDR3 DNA: TGCGCCAGCAACCCTCTAGCGGGGGGGAGCACAGATACGCAGTATTTT
V gene: TRBV10-2
clone size: few
D gene: TRBD2
J gene: TRBJ2-3

CDR3 protein: CASSQGTGTGGTQYF
CDR3 DNA: TGTGCCAGCAGCCAAGGGACAGGGACTGGCGGGACCCAGTACTTC
V gene: TRBV3-2
clone size: few
D gene: -
J gene: TRBJ2-5